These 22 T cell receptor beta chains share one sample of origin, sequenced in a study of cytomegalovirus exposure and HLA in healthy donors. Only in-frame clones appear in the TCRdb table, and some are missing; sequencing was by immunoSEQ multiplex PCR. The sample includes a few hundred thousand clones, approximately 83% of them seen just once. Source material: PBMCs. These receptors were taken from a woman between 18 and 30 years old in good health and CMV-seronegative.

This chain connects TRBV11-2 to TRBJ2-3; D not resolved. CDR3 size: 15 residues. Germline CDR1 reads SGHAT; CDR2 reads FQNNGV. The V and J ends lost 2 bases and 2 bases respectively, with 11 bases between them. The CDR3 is CASSLIETATDTQYF. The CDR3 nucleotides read TGTGCCAGCAGCTTAATCGAAACAGCCACAGATACGCAGTATTTT.

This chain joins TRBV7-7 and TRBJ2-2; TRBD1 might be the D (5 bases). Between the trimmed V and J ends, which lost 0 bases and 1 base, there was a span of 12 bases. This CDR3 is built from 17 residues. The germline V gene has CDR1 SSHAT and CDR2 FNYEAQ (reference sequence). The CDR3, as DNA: TGTGCCAGCAGCTTAGCCCCCCAGGGAAAGAACACCGGGGAGCTGTTTTTT. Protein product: CASSLAPQGKNTGELFF.

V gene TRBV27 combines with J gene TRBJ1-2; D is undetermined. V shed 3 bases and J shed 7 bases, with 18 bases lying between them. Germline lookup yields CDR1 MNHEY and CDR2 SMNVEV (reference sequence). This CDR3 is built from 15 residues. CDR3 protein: CASSFWATSESGYTF. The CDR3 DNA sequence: TGTGCCAGCAGTTTTTGGGCCACCTCTGAGAGTGGCTACACCTTC.

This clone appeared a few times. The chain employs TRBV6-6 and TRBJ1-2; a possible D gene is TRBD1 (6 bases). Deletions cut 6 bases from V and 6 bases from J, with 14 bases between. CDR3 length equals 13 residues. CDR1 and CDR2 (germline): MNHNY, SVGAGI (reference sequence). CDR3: CASSPRTVDGYTF. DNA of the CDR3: TGTGCCAGCAGCCCTCGGACAGTCGATGGCTACACCTTC.

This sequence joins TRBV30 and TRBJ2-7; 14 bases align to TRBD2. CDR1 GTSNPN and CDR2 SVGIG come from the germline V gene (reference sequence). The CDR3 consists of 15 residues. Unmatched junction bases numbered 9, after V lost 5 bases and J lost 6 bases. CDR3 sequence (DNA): TGTGCCTGGGGCCGACTAGCGGGAGGGCCCAGCGAGCAGTACTTC. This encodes CAWGRLAGGPSEQYF.

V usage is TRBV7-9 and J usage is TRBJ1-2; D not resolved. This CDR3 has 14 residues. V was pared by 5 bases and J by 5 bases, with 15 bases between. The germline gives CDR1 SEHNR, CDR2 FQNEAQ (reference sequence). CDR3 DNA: TGTGCCAGCAGCACCCCCCTAGGAACTTATGGCTACACCTTC. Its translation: CASSTPLGTYGYTF.

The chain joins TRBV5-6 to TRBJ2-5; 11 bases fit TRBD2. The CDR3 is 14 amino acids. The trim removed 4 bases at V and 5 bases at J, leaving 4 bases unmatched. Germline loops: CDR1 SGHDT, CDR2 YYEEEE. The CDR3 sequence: CASSAGTSGETQYF. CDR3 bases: TGTGCCAGCAGCGCCGGGACTAGCGGTGAGACCCAGTACTTC.

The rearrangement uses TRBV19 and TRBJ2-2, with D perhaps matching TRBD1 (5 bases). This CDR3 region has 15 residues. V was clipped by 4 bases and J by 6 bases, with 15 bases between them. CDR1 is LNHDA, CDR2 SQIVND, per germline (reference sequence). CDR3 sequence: CASSKPRASAGELFF. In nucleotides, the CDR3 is TGTGCCAGTAGTAAACCCAGGGCGTCGGCCGGGGAGCTGTTTTTT.

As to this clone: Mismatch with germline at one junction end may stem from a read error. The CDR3 sequence is CASSLGPEGYEQYF. The CDR3 nucleotides are TGTGCTAGCAGCTTAGGCCCCGAGGGCTACGAGCAGTACTTC. The V call is TRBV7-7, the J call TRBJ2-7; tentatively, D is TRBD2 (5 bases). CDR1 and CDR2 from the germline V gene are SSHAT and FNYEAQ (reference sequence). This CDR3 spans 14 amino acids. The full variable domain, in which reference TRBV7-7 and TRBJ2-7 provide the parts outside the CDR3, is GAGVSQSPRYKVTKRGQDVTLRCDPISSHATLYWYQQALGQGPEFLTYFNYEAQPDKSGLPSDRFSAERPEGSISTLTIQRTEQRDSAMYRCASSLGPEGYEQYFGPGTRLTVT.

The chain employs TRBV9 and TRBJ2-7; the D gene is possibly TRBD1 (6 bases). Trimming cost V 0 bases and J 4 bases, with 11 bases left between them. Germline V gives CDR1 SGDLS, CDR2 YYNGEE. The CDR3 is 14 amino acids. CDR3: CASSVAGDIYEQYF. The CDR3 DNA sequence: TGTGCCAGCAGCGTAGCCGGGGACATATACGAGCAGTACTTC.

The CDR3 nucleotides are TGTGCCAGTAGGAAGAGGGGGGGACTAGCGGGAGCCCCGGAGACCCAGTACTTC. This gives the protein CASRKRGGLAGAPETQYF. The V gene is TRBV19, the J gene TRBJ2-5; 14 nucleotides line up with TRBD2. This CDR3 spans 18 amino acids. The junction had 14 bases not matched to a gene; V was cut back by 6 bases and J by 5 bases. Germline V lookup: CDR1 LNHDA, CDR2 SQIVND (reference sequence).

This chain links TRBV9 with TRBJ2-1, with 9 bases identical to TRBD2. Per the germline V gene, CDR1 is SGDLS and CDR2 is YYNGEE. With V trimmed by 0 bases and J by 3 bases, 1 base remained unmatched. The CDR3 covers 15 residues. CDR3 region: CASSVVSGSYNEQFF. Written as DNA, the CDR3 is TGTGCCAGCAGCGTAGTTAGCGGGAGCTACAATGAGCAGTTCTTC.

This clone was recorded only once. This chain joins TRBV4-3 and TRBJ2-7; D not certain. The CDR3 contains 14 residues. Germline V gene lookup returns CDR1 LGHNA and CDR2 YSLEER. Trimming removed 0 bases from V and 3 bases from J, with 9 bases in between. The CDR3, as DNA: TGCGCCAGCAGCCAAGAGCCCATCTACTACGAGCAGTACTTC. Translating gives CASSQEPIYYEQYF.

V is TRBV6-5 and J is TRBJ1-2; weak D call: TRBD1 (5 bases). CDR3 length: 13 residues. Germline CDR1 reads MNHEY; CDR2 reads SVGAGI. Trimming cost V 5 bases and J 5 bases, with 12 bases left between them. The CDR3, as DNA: TGTGCCAGCAGTCGTACAGGAGTTTATGGCTACACCTTC. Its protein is CASSRTGVYGYTF.

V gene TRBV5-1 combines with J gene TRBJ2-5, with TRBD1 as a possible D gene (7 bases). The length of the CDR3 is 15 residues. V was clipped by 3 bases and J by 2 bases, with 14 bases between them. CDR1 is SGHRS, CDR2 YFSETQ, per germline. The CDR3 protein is CASSSSGGWQETQYF. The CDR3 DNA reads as TGCGCCAGCAGCTCCTCAGGGGGGTGGCAAGAGACCCAGTACTTC.

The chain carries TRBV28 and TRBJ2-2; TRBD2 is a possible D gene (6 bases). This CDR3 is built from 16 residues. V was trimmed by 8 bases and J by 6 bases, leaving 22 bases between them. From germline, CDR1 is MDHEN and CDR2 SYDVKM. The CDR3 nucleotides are TGTGCCAGCTCTACGGGGGTTCAAGTCATTTCCGGGGAGCTGTTTTTT. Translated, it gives CASSTGVQVISGELFF.

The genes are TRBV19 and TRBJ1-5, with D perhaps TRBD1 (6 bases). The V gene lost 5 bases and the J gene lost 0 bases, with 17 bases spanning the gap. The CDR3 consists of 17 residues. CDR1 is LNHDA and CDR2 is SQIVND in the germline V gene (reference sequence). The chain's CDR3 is CASSRGAGDYSNQPQHF. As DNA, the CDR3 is TGTGCCAGTAGTCGGGGGGCAGGGGATTATAGCAATCAGCCCCAGCATTTT.

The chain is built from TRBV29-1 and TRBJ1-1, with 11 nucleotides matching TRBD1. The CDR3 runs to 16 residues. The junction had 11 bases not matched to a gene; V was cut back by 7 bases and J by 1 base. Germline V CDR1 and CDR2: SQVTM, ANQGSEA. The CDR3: CSGQGQGGEGNTEAFF. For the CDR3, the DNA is TGCAGCGGCCAGGGACAGGGGGGCGAGGGGAACACTGAAGCTTTCTTT. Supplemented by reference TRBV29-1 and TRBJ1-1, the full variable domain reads SAVISQKPSRDICQRGTSLTIQCQVDSQVTMMFWYRQQPGQSLTLIATANQGSEATYESGFVIDKFPISRPNLTFSTLTVSNMSPEDSSIYLCSGQGQGGEGNTEAFFGQGTRLTVV.

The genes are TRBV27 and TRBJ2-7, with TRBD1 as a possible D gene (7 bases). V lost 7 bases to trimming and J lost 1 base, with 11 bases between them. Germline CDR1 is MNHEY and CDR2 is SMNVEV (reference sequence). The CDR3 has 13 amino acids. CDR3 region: CASTAGQSYEQYF. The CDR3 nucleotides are TGTGCCAGCACGGCGGGACAGTCCTACGAGCAGTACTTC.

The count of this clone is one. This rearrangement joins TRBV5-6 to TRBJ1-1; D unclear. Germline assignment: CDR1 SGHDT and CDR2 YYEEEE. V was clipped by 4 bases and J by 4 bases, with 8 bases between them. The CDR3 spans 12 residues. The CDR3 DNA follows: TGTGCCAGCAGCCAACGAGTCACTGAAGCTTTCTTT. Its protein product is CASSQRVTEAFF.

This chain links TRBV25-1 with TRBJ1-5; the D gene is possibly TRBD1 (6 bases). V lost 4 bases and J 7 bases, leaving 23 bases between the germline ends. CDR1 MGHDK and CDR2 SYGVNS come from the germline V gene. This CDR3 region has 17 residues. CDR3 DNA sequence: TGTGCCAGCAGTGGACCCCGGGACAAAATTTTCCGGCAGCCCCAGCATTTT. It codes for CASSGPRDKIFRQPQHF.

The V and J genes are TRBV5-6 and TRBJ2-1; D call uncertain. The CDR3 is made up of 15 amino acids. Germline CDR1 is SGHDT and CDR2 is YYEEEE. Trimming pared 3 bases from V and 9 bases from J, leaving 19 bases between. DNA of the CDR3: TGTGCCAGCAGCTGGCCCAGCCAGTGGAGTGGTGAGCAGTTCTTC. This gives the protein CASSWPSQWSGEQFF. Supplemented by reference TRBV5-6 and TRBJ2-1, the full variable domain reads DAGVTQSPTHLIKTRGQQVTLRCSPKSGHDTVSWYQQALGQGPQFIFQYYEEEERQRGNFPDRFSGHQFPNYSSELNVNALLLGDSALYLCASSWPSQWSGEQFFGPGTRLTVL.